What follows is one T cell receptor beta chain and its context. The data are from a study of shared clonotypes between healthy human individuals. Sequencing used immunoSEQ multiplex PCR; TCRdb keeps in-frame clones, though not all of them. The sample has 90,000 to 120,000 clones, approximately 65% seen once. V gave up 4 bases and J gave up 5 bases; unmatched junction bases: 9. Germline CDR1 reads SGHRS; CDR2 reads YFSETQ. The CDR3 sequence is 17 residues long. Input material: memory CD8+ T cells sorted from blood. The sample's subset: CD45RO+ cells pooled with CCR7-negative TemRA cells. The chain recombines TRBV5-1 with TRBJ2-1; 13 bases align to TRBD2. This clonotype was obtained from a woman aged 25 to 45 in good health. CDR3 protein: CASSPLTGTSGNNEQFF. DNA for the CDR3: TGCGCCAGCAGCCCTCTGACCGGGACTAGCGGGAACAATGAGCAGTTCTTC.